Each of the 16 T cell receptor beta chains below was sequenced from the same sample in a study of radiotherapy plus CTLA-4 blockade in lung cancer (dated by TCRdb to the late 2010s). The method behind the library was the immunoSEQ multiplex PCR assay. Drawn from immuneACCESS, this table holds only the in-frame rearrangements with V and J called that TCRdb kept. Clones are partly lost; checked studies trace under half to an unresolved V gene and leave the rest unexplained. Recorded for this sample are about 49,000 clones; 70% to 90% of them occurred a single time. Approximately 30% of the sample comes from the top ten. Sequencing was performed on peripheral blood, taken from a patient treated with radiotherapy plus ipilimumab. These receptors came from a human donor with non-small cell lung cancer whose response to radiotherapy plus ipilimumab could not be evaluated.

The chain couples TRBV9 to TRBJ2-7, with TRBD2 identical over 12 bases. The CDR3 extends over 14 amino acids. J gave up 4 bases and V 4 bases, and 3 bases lay outside the gene matches. Per germline, CDR1 SGDLS and CDR2 YYNGEE. Written as DNA, the CDR3 is TGTGCCAGCAGCCTCGGACTAGCGGGATACGAGCAGTACTTC. Protein: CASSLGLAGYEQYF.

The sample holds a few counts of this clone. The rearrangement uses TRBV7-2 and TRBJ2-7, with D perhaps matching TRBD2 (6 bases). Trimming pared 5 bases from V and 4 bases from J, leaving 18 bases between. Germline CDR1 is SGHTA and CDR2 is FQGNSA. The CDR3 totals 15 residues. CDR3 nucleotide sequence: TGTGCCAGCAGCCCAAGGCGCGGGACGCGGTACGAGCAGTACTTC. This translates into CASSPRRGTRYEQYF.

This clone showed up just once. J is TRBJ2-7 and V is TRBV28; D is possibly TRBD1 (5 bases). The CDR3 runs 15 residues. Germline CDR1 is MDHEN and CDR2 is SYDVKM. Trimming removed 3 bases from V and 2 bases from J, with 14 bases in between. The CDR3 nucleotides read TGTGCCAGCAGTTTTCCCGGCCAGGGTCCCTACGAGCAGTACTTC. It specifies CASSFPGQGPYEQYF.

In its sample, this clone was seen a few times. The J gene is TRBJ2-1, the V gene TRBV9; perhaps TRBD1 as D (5 bases). Trimming left V 1 base short and J 9 bases short, with 14 bases between. CDR3 size: 14 residues. Germline V CDR1 and CDR2: SGDLS, YYNGEE. The CDR3 sequence is CASSVRPQGGEQFF. CDR3 in DNA: TGTGCCAGCAGCGTAAGGCCCCAGGGCGGTGAGCAGTTCTTC.

In its sample, this clone was seen once. The V gene is TRBV6-6, the J gene TRBJ1-6; D not resolved. The CDR3 extends over 15 amino acids. Deletions cut 7 bases from V and 7 bases from J, with 17 bases between. Per germline, CDR1 MNHNY and CDR2 SVGAGI (reference sequence). The CDR3 is CASTSGRFNNSPLHF. The DNA for the CDR3 is TGTGCCAGCACTAGCGGAAGGTTTAACAATTCACCCCTCCACTTT.

The V call is TRBV11-2, the J call TRBJ2-5, with D maybe TRBD1 (6 bases). The V gene's germline CDR1 is SGHAT and CDR2 FQNNGV. The CDR3 is made up of 15 amino acids. V dropped 3 bases and J dropped 5 bases, with 16 bases sitting between them. The CDR3 spells CASSLNRVYGETQYF. The CDR3 bases are TGTGCCAGCAGCTTGAACAGGGTCTACGGGGAGACCCAGTACTTC.

The chain uses TRBV28 and TRBJ2-6; D might be TRBD2 (5 bases). Germline V gene lookup returns CDR1 MDHEN and CDR2 SYDVKM. This CDR3 contains 15 residues. V lost 1 base to trimming and J lost 2 bases, with 6 bases between them. CDR3 sequence (DNA): TGTGCCAGCAGTTTATCCGGGGCTGGGGCCAACGTCCTGACTTTC. Translated, it gives CASSLSGAGANVLTF.

The table lists this clone with a count of one. CDR3 amino acids: CAISEDRPLGNTIYF. CDR3 nucleotide sequence: TGTGCCATCAGTGAGGACAGGCCCCTGGGAAACACCATATATTTT. This chain connects TRBV10-3 to TRBJ1-3; a possible D gene is TRBD1 (6 bases). Germline assignment: CDR1 ENHRY and CDR2 SYGVKD. The CDR3 runs to 15 residues. Trimming cost V 2 bases and J 4 bases, with 12 bases left between them.

The chain recombines TRBV7-2 with TRBJ2-5; D is perhaps TRBD2 (6 bases). Deletions cut 5 bases from V and 4 bases from J, with 8 bases between. Looked up from germline, CDR1 is SGHTA and CDR2 is FQGNSA. This CDR3 is 12 amino acids long. The DNA of the CDR3 is TGTGCCAGCAGCCGGAGGGCAGAGACCCAGTACTTC. Translated: CASSRRAETQYF. Complete variable domain (other parts from reference TRBV7-2 and TRBJ2-5): GAGVSQSPSNKVTEKGKDVELRCDPISGHTALYWYRQSLGQGLEFLIYFQGNSAPDKSGLPSDRFSAERTGGSVSTLTIQRTQQEDSAVYLCASSRRAETQYFGPGTRLLVL.

The V call is TRBV5-6, the J call TRBJ2-1; TRBD1 matches at 8 bases. This CDR3 region has 13 residues. Germline CDR1 is SGHDT and CDR2 is YYEEEE. The trim removed 4 bases at V and 6 bases at J, leaving 3 bases unmatched. The CDR3 bases are TGTGCCAGCAGCCCCAGGGGGCCCAATGAGCAGTTCTTC. Translation gives CASSPRGPNEQFF.

DNA of the CDR3: TGTGCCAGCTCACCCGAGGGTACCTATGGCTACACCTTC. It specifies CASSPEGTYGYTF. The gene calls are TRBV18 and TRBJ1-2; D is ambiguous. The CDR3 sequence is 13 residues long. The V and J ends lost 3 bases and 4 bases respectively, with 9 bases between them. The germline V gene has CDR1 KGHSH and CDR2 LQKENI.

This chain connects TRBV15 to TRBJ1-4; 7 bases agree with TRBD1. The germline gives CDR1 LNHNV, CDR2 YYDKDF (reference sequence). The V and J ends lost 1 base and 4 bases, in that order; junction bases with no gene match: 3. The CDR3 length is 15 residues. The CDR3 reads CATSRGYRGNEKLFF. In DNA, the CDR3 is TGTGCCACCAGCAGAGGTTACAGGGGTAATGAAAAACTGTTTTTT.

This clone was picked up a small number of times. V is TRBV30 and J is TRBJ1-2, with 7 bases aligning to TRBD1. The V gene end was trimmed by 4 bases and the J gene end by 6 bases; junction bases not matched to a gene: 5. Per germline, CDR1 GTSNPN and CDR2 SVGIG (reference sequence). This CDR3 region has 12 residues. The CDR3: CAWMTGRDGYTF. In nucleotides, the CDR3 is TGTGCCTGGATGACAGGGCGGGATGGCTACACCTTC.

This chain uses TRBV2 with TRBJ2-1; tentative D call: TRBD1 (5 bases). The CDR3 spans 14 residues. Germline V gives CDR1 SNHLY, CDR2 FYNNEI. With 4 bases removed from V and 2 bases from J, the gap between germline ends came to 9 bases. In nucleotides, the CDR3 is TGTGCCAGCAGTGCAGGGCCACCCTACAATGAGCAGTTCTTC. This encodes CASSAGPPYNEQFF.

The rearrangement links TRBV11-1 to TRBJ1-1, with D possibly matching TRBD1 (5 bases). The V gene lost 5 bases and the J gene lost 0 bases, with 10 bases spanning the gap. The CDR3 consists of 14 residues. The germline gives CDR1 SGHAT, CDR2 FQDESV (reference sequence). The CDR3 nucleotides are TGTGCCAGCAGCCGCGGGACGGTGAACACTGAAGCTTTCTTT. Its translation: CASSRGTVNTEAFF.

This clone was counted once. The chain recombines TRBV7-9 with TRBJ1-1, with a possible D match to TRBD1 (5 bases). CDR1 is SEHNR, CDR2 FQNEAQ, per germline (reference sequence). The CDR3 spans 14 residues. The V gene lost 4 bases and the J gene lost 4 bases, with 13 bases spanning the gap. DNA for the CDR3: TGTGCCAGCAGCTCCCAACAGGTTATCACTGAAGCTTTCTTT. It encodes CASSSQQVITEAFF. The whole variable domain, remainder taken from reference TRBV7-9 and TRBJ1-1, is DTGVSQNPRHKITKRGQNVTFRCDPISEHNRLYWYRQTLGQGPEFLTYFQNEAQLEKSRLLSDRFSAERPKGSFSTLEIQRTEQGDSAMYLCASSSQQVITEAFFGQGTRLTVV.